The 23 T cell receptor beta chains listed next were all sequenced from one sample in a study of T-cell reconstitution after alpha-beta-depleted transplantation in children. The TCRbeta library incorporated unique molecular identifiers. TCRdb fed the PCR reads into MiXCR, producing one record per CDR3 protein. There are fewer than 1 million distinct CDR3 sequences in the sample; roughly 15% occur only once, and 5% lies in the top ten. The specimen was PBMCs, mostly from graft donor cells, collected 360 days after TCRalphabeta/CD19-depleted stem cell transplant. The source of these receptors is a male patient aged 10 to 17 who had a stem cell transplant for acute lymphoblastic leukemia, so the T cells may come from the graft donor.

This rearrangement joins TRBV5-1 to TRBJ1-2; tentative D call: TRBD1 (5 bases). The CDR3 contains 14 residues. In germline, CDR1 is SGHRS, CDR2 YFSETQ. Trimming shortened V by 4 bases and J by 0 bases, and 10 bases separated the two germline ends. The CDR3 coding sequence is TGCGCCAGCAGCCGACAGTCTACTAACTATGGCTACACCTTC. It encodes CASSRQSTNYGYTF.

This clonotype was counted many times. CDR3 DNA sequence: TGTGCCAGCAGTTATGGCCTGGGAGTGAGCTACGAGCAGTACTTC. It codes for CASSYGLGVSYEQYF. The rearrangement links TRBV27 to TRBJ2-7, with TRBD2 as a possible D gene (5 bases). Trimming shortened V by 4 bases and J by 3 bases, and 16 bases separated the two germline ends. Germline CDR1 reads MNHEY; CDR2 reads SMNVEV (reference sequence). This CDR3 has 15 amino acids.

This clonotype was seen at least ten times. The chain employs TRBV29-1 and TRBJ2-3; no clear D gene. Germline loops: CDR1 SQVTM, CDR2 ANQGSEA. The V end lost 7 bases, the J end lost 1 base, and 15 bases lay between the germline ends. The CDR3 is made up of 14 amino acids. The CDR3 region is CSGFARFGTDTQYF. The CDR3 DNA follows: TGCAGCGGTTTCGCTAGATTTGGCACAGATACGCAGTATTTT.

This clonotype came up a few times. Germline is not matched at one junction end, which may reflect a read error. The chain is built from TRBV12-3 or TRBV12-4 and TRBJ2-1; 10 nucleotides line up with TRBD1. CDR3 length: 16 amino acids. CDR3 in DNA: TGTGCTAGCAATGACAGGGGGCCCAGCTCCTACAATGAGCAGTTCTTC. It is translated as CASNDRGPSSYNEQFF.

This clonotype has a handful of counts. The J gene is TRBJ1-6, the V gene TRBV7-2; no firm D call. V was clipped by 7 bases and J by 6 bases, with 16 bases between them. Germline lookup yields CDR1 SGHTA and CDR2 FQGNSA. This CDR3 contains 15 residues. The CDR3 loop reads CASTRSSDLNSPLHF. CDR3 nucleotide sequence: TGTGCCAGCACCCGGTCGTCGGATCTTAATTCACCCCTCCACTTT.

Here the CDR3 DNA reads TGTGCCAGCAGCGTAGGTGTTAGCGGGAGGTCTCAAGAGACCCAGTACTTC. Residues: CASSVGVSGRSQETQYF. This chain connects TRBV9 to TRBJ2-5; the match to TRBD2 covers 10 bases. CDR3 size: 17 residues. The germline CDR1 and CDR2 sequences are SGDLS and YYNGEE. The V segment lost 0 bases and the J segment 2 bases; nucleotides outside the gene matches: 7.

In this sample, this clonotype turned up a few times. V is TRBV29-1 and J is TRBJ1-1; D ambiguous. The CDR3 is 13 residues long. With 2 bases removed from V and 7 bases from J, the gap between germline ends came to 14 bases. The germline V gene encodes CDR1 SQVTM and CDR2 ANQGSEA. The CDR3 loop is CSVERDLSVEAFF. CDR3 in DNA: TGCAGCGTTGAAAGGGATCTGAGCGTTGAAGCTTTCTTT.

The table lists this clonotype with a few counts. The rearrangement joins TRBV6-5 to TRBJ2-2; 7 bases align to TRBD2. The trim removed 0 bases at V and 2 bases at J, leaving 6 bases unmatched. From germline, CDR1 is MNHEY and CDR2 SVGAGI. The CDR3 sequence is 17 residues long. The CDR3 sequence: CASSYSRDYLNTGELFF. CDR3 coding DNA: TGTGCCAGCAGTTACTCCCGGGACTACCTCAACACCGGGGAGCTGTTTTTT.

J is TRBJ2-1 and V is TRBV27; no clear D gene. Germline V lookup: CDR1 MNHEY, CDR2 SMNVEV (reference sequence). This CDR3 is built from 16 residues. The V end was cut by 6 bases, the J end by 0 bases, with 15 bases between. CDR3 coding DNA: TGTGCCAGCAGGGCACTTGGAAGGAGCTCCTACAATGAGCAGTTCTTC. This sequence encodes CASRALGRSSYNEQFF.

The sample holds many counts of this clonotype. The genes are TRBV12-3 or TRBV12-4 and TRBJ2-2; the D is unclear. The V end lost 6 bases, the J end lost 9 bases, and 8 bases lay between the germline ends. The CDR3 sequence is 11 residues long. The DNA for the CDR3 is TGTGCCAGCAGCCCCTCGAGGGAGCTGTTTTTT. Translated, it gives CASSPSRELFF.

In its sample, this clonotype was seen a few times. The chain combines TRBV27 with TRBJ2-7; tentatively, D is TRBD2 (5 bases). This CDR3 has 14 residues. Germline CDR1 is MNHEY and CDR2 is SMNVEV (reference sequence). Trimming took 2 bases from V and 2 from J, leaving 10 bases between them. The CDR3 reads CASSLRGPAYEQYF. The CDR3 nucleotides read TGTGCCAGCAGTTTAAGAGGGCCCGCCTACGAGCAGTACTTC.

CDR3 sequence reads: CASRPAGLETQYF. In DNA form, the CDR3 reads TGCGCCAGCAGGCCCGCGGGGTTGGAGACCCAGTACTTC. The gene calls are TRBV4-1 and TRBJ2-5, with D possibly TRBD2 on 6 matching bases. Trimming left V 6 bases short and J 5 bases short, with 13 bases between. The germline CDR1 and CDR2 sequences are MGHRA and YSYEKL. The CDR3 has 13 amino acids.

Details on this clonotype: Lacking the conserved final phenylalanine or tryptophan, this CDR3 likely reflects a read error. The chain is built from TRBV3-1 and TRBJ2-5; D may be TRBD1 (5 bases). V was trimmed by 0 bases and J by 1 base, leaving 9 bases between them. The CDR3 is 15 amino acids. Germline V lookup: CDR1 LGHDT, CDR2 YNNKEL (reference sequence). The CDR3 bases are TGTGCCAGCAGCCAAGATCAGGGTCGCCAAGAGACCCAGTACTTG. This sequence encodes CASSQDQGRQETQYL.

CDR3 coding DNA: TGTGCCAGCAGTTGGACGGTCAGAACAGATACGCAGTATTTT. Encoded protein: CASSWTVRTDTQYF. The V and J genes are TRBV12-3 or TRBV12-4 and TRBJ2-3; D remains unclear. This CDR3 is 14 amino acids long. The ends were cut back, 4 bases at V and 3 bases at J, with 11 bases in the middle.

This clonotype was observed a few times. The rearrangement uses TRBV4-1 and TRBJ1-1, with no clear D. CDR3 length: 15 amino acids. Germline CDR1 is MGHRA and CDR2 is YSYEKL. V shed 0 bases and J shed 1 base, with 9 bases lying between them. CDR3 DNA: TGCGCCAGCAGCCAAGAACGCTGGGAGAACACTGAAGCTTTCTTT. It translates to CASSQERWENTEAFF.

The chain carries TRBV21-1 and TRBJ2-2. TRBV21-1 is a pseudogene. The CDR3 has 9 residues. In DNA, the CDR3 is TGTGCCAGCGAAGGGGAGCTGTTTTTT. Residues: CASEGELFF.

This chain joins TRBV5-1 and TRBJ2-7, with 7 positions matching TRBD1. The V gene's germline CDR1 is SGHRS and CDR2 YFSETQ. V dropped 4 bases and J dropped 3; count of bases not matched to a gene: 7. The CDR3 is 14 amino acids. The CDR3 loop reads CASSGGQVSYEQYF. The CDR3 DNA follows: TGCGCCAGCAGCGGTGGACAGGTCAGCTACGAGCAGTACTTC. The full variable domain, in which reference TRBV5-1 and TRBJ2-7 provide the parts outside the CDR3, is KAGVTQTPRYLIKTRGQQVTLSCSPISGHRSVSWYQQTPGQGLQFLFEYFSETQRNKGNFPGRFSGRQFSNSRSEMNVSTLELGDSALYLCASSGGQVSYEQYFGPGTRLTVT.

The chain is built from TRBV4-1 and TRBJ2-1; D is perhaps TRBD1 (5 bases). The CDR3 is made up of 19 amino acids. With 1 base removed from V and 7 bases from J, the gap between germline ends came to 26 bases. Germline V gives CDR1 MGHRA, CDR2 YSYEKL. In nucleotides, the CDR3 is TGCGCCAGCAGCCAAGGGGGCGTTGTTGGGCTCCACTTGAGGAATGAGCAGTTCTTC. Translation: CASSQGGVVGLHLRNEQFF.

The chain uses TRBV13 and TRBJ1-1; TRBD1 agrees at 8 bases. The germline gives CDR1 PRHDT, CDR2 FYEKMQ (reference sequence). The junction had 12 bases not matched to a gene; V was cut back by 5 bases and J by 1 base. The CDR3 loop spans 17 amino acids. CDR3 residues: CASSPTARQGSNTEAFF. In DNA, the CDR3 is TGTGCCAGCAGCCCCACCGCTAGACAGGGGTCGAACACTGAAGCTTTCTTT.

A word on this clonotype: One end of the junction does not line up with germline, which may come from a read error. The genes are TRBV11-2 and TRBJ2-3; weak D call: TRBD1 (5 bases). The CDR3 contains 14 residues. Germline V lookup: CDR1 SGHAT, CDR2 FQNNGV. The CDR3 DNA reads as TGTGCCAGCAGCTTCACTGGGCCAACAGGTACGCAGTATTTT. Its translation is CASSFTGPTGTQYF.

This clonotype was seen a few times. This chain uses TRBV13 with TRBJ1-6; D is ambiguous. This CDR3 has 13 amino acids. Per the germline V gene, CDR1 is PRHDT and CDR2 is FYEKMQ (reference sequence). The germline V and J ends were trimmed by 5 bases and 10 bases, with 12 bases remaining between them. The CDR3 nucleotides read TGTGCCAGCAGCCACCGACTAGACTCACCCCTCCACTTT. It codes for CASSHRLDSPLHF.

The chain uses TRBV7-6 and TRBJ2-7, with 12 bases matching TRBD2. Germline loops: CDR1 SGHVS, CDR2 FNYEAQ. The CDR3 loop spans 16 amino acids. Losses at the gene ends were 5 bases for V and 2 bases for J; bases not matched to a gene: 7. CDR3: CASSPPSSGRAYEQYF. CDR3 DNA: TGTGCCAGCAGCCCACCTTCTAGCGGGAGGGCCTACGAGCAGTACTTC.

This clonotype was recorded a few times. The V call is TRBV12-3 or TRBV12-4, the J call TRBJ1-5, with D maybe TRBD1 (5 bases). The V end was cut by 6 bases, the J end by 5 bases, with 14 bases between. The CDR3 has 14 amino acids. This CDR3 reads CASSRAGIYQPQHF. The CDR3 region has the DNA TGTGCCAGCAGCAGGGCGGGAATCTATCAGCCCCAGCATTTT.